One and the same sample provided the 23 T cell receptor beta chains below, sequenced in a study of regulatory T cells in long-lasting Graves disease. CDR3-region Arm-PCR and iRepertoire HTBI primers produced the TCR beta libraries. A single record per CDR3 protein comes from TCRdb applying MiXCR to the multiplex PCR reads. This table has approximately 360,000 distinct CDR3 sequences, about an eighth appearing once. Indicated time point: newly diagnosed GD, antithyroid drugs for less than 3 months. PBMC-derived RNA was used for the TCR library. These data were also reused for a study on T cells in Graves' hyperthyroidism and ophthalmopathy.

The sequencing here drew on peripheral blood mononuclear cells (PBMCs), taken at new diagnosis, from a patient treated with antithyroid drugs. The receptors were sampled from a woman under 30 with Graves disease.

This clonotype has ten or more counts. The V and J genes are TRBV27 and TRBJ2-7; 8 bases match TRBD1. The germline CDR1 and CDR2 sequences are MNHEY and SMNVEV (reference sequence). V gave up 5 bases and J gave up 3 bases; unmatched junction bases: 9. The CDR3 covers 15 residues. The CDR3 region is CASSPRTGSYYEQYV. In DNA, the CDR3 is TGTGCCAGCAGTCCCCGGACAGGGTCCTACTACGAGCAGTACGTC.

This clonotype has a count of ten or more. This rearrangement joins TRBV20-1 to TRBJ1-1; TRBD1 aligns across 8 bases. V gave up 0 bases and J gave up 4 bases; unmatched junction bases: 4. This CDR3 contains 14 residues. The germline CDR1 and CDR2 sequences are DFQATT and SNEGSKA (reference sequence). The CDR3 sequence: CSARETGAITEAFF. The CDR3 DNA is TGCAGTGCTAGAGAGACAGGGGCGATCACTGAAGCTTTCTTT.

This clonotype was observed at least ten times. This chain joins TRBV6-5 and TRBJ1-1; D possibly corresponds to TRBD1 (6 bases). Germline lookup yields CDR1 MNHEY and CDR2 SVGAGI. The CDR3 runs 15 residues. The germline V and J ends were trimmed by 0 bases and 7 bases, with 15 bases remaining between them. CDR3 sequence: CASSYSSFKTGEAFF. The CDR3 region has the DNA TGTGCCAGCAGTTACTCGAGCTTCAAGACAGGTGAAGCTTTCTTT.

This clonotype was counted many times. This chain's CDR3 is CASSTRTGITPAPYEQYV. Written as DNA, the CDR3 is TGTGCCAGCAGCACCAGGACAGGAATCACTCCCGCACCCTACGAGCAGTACGTC. The chain has TRBV9 and TRBJ2-7, with 7 bases aligning to TRBD1. Trimming at V came to 4 bases and at J to 2 bases, leaving 18 bases not matched to a gene. This CDR3 is 18 amino acids long. Germline CDR1 SGDLS, CDR2 YYNGEE.

This clonotype showed up many times. The rearrangement uses TRBV7-6 and TRBJ2-1; possible D gene TRBD1, 7 bases. The CDR3 is made up of 15 amino acids. V dropped 5 bases and J dropped 6 bases, with 17 bases sitting between them. Germline V gene data show CDR1 as SGHVS and CDR2 as FNYEAQ. The CDR3 here is CASSPRQGSGNEQFF. The CDR3 DNA reads as TGTGCCAGCAGCCCGAGACAGGGTAGCGGCAATGAGCAGTTCTTC.

The chain employs TRBV14 and TRBJ1-2; D gene ambiguous. Germline CDR1 and CDR2: SGHDN and FVKESK. Trimming left V 2 bases short and J 4 bases short, with 8 bases between. The CDR3 contains 13 residues. The CDR3 region is CASSQTSTYGYTF. Here the CDR3 DNA reads TGTGCCAGCAGCCAAACATCAACCTATGGCTACACCTTC.

This clonotype appeared many times. The J gene is TRBJ2-1, the V gene TRBV13; possible D gene TRBD1, 5 bases. Trimming pared 6 bases from V and 2 bases from J, leaving 14 bases between. Germline V lookup: CDR1 PRHDT, CDR2 FYEKMQ (reference sequence). The CDR3 covers 15 residues. CDR3 sequence reads: CASSRLGAAYNEQFF. The CDR3 region has the DNA TGTGCCAGCAGTCGGCTTGGGGCGGCCTACAATGAGCAGTTCTTC. Supplemented by reference TRBV13 and TRBJ2-1, the full variable domain reads AAGVIQSPRHLIKEKRETATLKCYPIPRHDTVYWYQQGPGQDPQFLISFYEKMQSDKGSIPDRFSAQQFSDYHSELNMSSLELGDSALYFCASSRLGAAYNEQFFGPGTRLTVL.

This clonotype has ten or more counts. The J gene is TRBJ2-3, the V gene TRBV12-3 or TRBV12-4; D remains ambiguous. Trimming took off 6 bases at V and 5 bases at J, with 12 bases between the two ends. This CDR3 is 13 amino acids long. The CDR3 DNA is TGTGCCAGCAGGATACCCGGTGGAGATACGCAGTATTTT. This sequence encodes CASRIPGGDTQYF.

This chain uses TRBV20-1 with TRBJ2-4; 12 bases align to TRBD2. The DNA end lines up better with TRBJ2-1; the J call may be wrong. The CDR3 extends over 14 amino acids. Germline CDR1 and CDR2: DFQATT and SNEGSKA (reference sequence). The CDR3 spells CSARVRTSGGYQFF. The CDR3 nucleotides are TGCAGTGCTAGAGTAAGAACTAGCGGGGGGTATCAGTTCTTC.

V and J are TRBV20-1 and TRBJ2-7; D is undetermined. CDR3 length equals 17 residues. Per the germline V gene, CDR1 is DFQATT and CDR2 is SNEGSKA (reference sequence). V lost 3 bases to trimming and J lost 0 bases, with 21 bases between them. The CDR3 nucleotides read TGCAGTGCTAGCCTCCGTACGTGGGTTATGAGCTCCTACGAGCAGTACTTC. This sequence encodes CSASLRTWVMSSYEQYF.

There are a few counts of this clonotype. This chain uses TRBV29-1 with TRBJ1-1; D uncertain. Germline CDR1 and CDR2: SQVTM and ANQGSEA. The CDR3 is made up of 15 amino acids. Trimming took off 4 bases at V and 1 base at J, with 16 bases between the two ends. DNA for the CDR3: TGCAGCGTTGCCAAGGAGGTGAACCCGAACACTGAAGCTTTCTTT. Translating gives CSVAKEVNPNTEAFF. The full variable domain, completed using reference TRBV29-1 and TRBJ1-1, is SAVISQKPSRDICQRGTSLTIQCQVDSQVTMMFWYRQQPGQSLTLIATANQGSEATYESGFVIDKFPISRPNLTFSTLTVSNMSPEDSSIYLCSVAKEVNPNTEAFFGQGTRLTVV.

This clonotype was seen ten or more times. This chain's CDR3 is CASTLDRASTEAFF. CDR3 in DNA: TGTGCCAGCACCCTGGACAGGGCCAGCACTGAAGCTTTCTTT. The chain joins TRBV6-2 or TRBV6-3 to TRBJ1-1; 8 nucleotides align to TRBD1. Germline V CDR1 and CDR2: MNHEY, SVGEGT. The junction had 8 bases not matched to a gene; V was cut back by 7 bases and J by 4 bases. The CDR3 is 14 residues long.

Many counts were recorded for this clonotype. This sequence joins TRBV9 and TRBJ1-1, with a tentative D call TRBD1 (5 bases). Trimming pared 4 bases from V and 10 bases from J, leaving 17 bases between. Per the germline V gene, CDR1 is SGDLS and CDR2 is YYNGEE. There are 13 residues in the CDR3. The CDR3 bases are TGTGCCAGCAGCTTAAGAGGGGAGGGAGCAGCTTTCTTT. Translation: CASSLRGEGAAFF.

This clonotype showed up many times. This chain uses TRBV6-9 with TRBJ2-2; 7 nucleotides agree with TRBD1. Germline-derived CDR1 and CDR2 are MNHGY and SVAAGI. The CDR3 runs to 15 residues. Trimming took 3 bases from V and 5 from J; bases not matched to a gene: 6. CDR3: CASSYEGAGTGELFF. CDR3 DNA: TGTGCCAGCAGTTACGAGGGGGCAGGAACCGGGGAGCTGTTTTTT.

This rearrangement joins TRBV6-2 or TRBV6-3 to TRBJ2-7; D perhaps matches TRBD1 (5 bases). The CDR3 length is 13 residues. Trimming removed 2 bases at V and 2 bases at J, with 7 bases between. From germline, CDR1 is MNHEY and CDR2 SVGEGT. This chain's CDR3 is CASSYGAAYEQYV. The CDR3 DNA reads TGTGCCAGCAGTTACGGGGCTGCCTACGAGCAGTACGTC.

At least ten counts were recorded for this clonotype. The V and J genes are TRBV20-1 and TRBJ2-3; possibly TRBD2 for D (6 bases). V was cut by 6 bases and J by 1 base, with 14 bases left in between. CDR3 length equals 14 residues. The germline CDR1 and CDR2 sequences are DFQATT and SNEGSKA (reference sequence). As DNA, the CDR3 is TGCAGTGCCCCCCCCCCTAGCGGCACAGATACGCAGTATTTT. Encoded protein: CSAPPPSGTDTQYF.

This sequence joins TRBV20-1 and TRBJ2-3; a weak D match, TRBD1 (5 bases). The CDR3 extends over 15 amino acids. Germline loops: CDR1 DFQATT, CDR2 SNEGSKA (reference sequence). Trimming removed 5 bases from V and 4 bases from J, with 19 bases in between. CDR3 protein: CSALGVAQDPDTQYF. CDR3 nucleotides: TGCAGTGCTTTAGGGGTAGCCCAAGACCCAGATACGCAGTATTTT.

This clonotype showed up just a few times. V and J are TRBV28 and TRBJ2-6, with D possibly TRBD2 on 5 matching bases. The V gene lost 6 bases and the J gene lost 0 bases, with 18 bases spanning the gap. Germline V lookup: CDR1 MDHEN, CDR2 SYDVKM. The CDR3 runs to 18 residues. This chain's CDR3 is CASSIKPGFISGANVLTF. In DNA form, the CDR3 reads TGTGCCAGCAGCATAAAACCGGGATTTATCTCTGGGGCCAACGTCCTGACTTTC.

This clonotype was observed many times. The V gene is TRBV12-3 or TRBV12-4, the J gene TRBJ2-3; the D gene is possibly TRBD2 (6 bases). This CDR3 is 13 amino acids long. The V end was cut by 5 bases, the J end by 6 bases, with 12 bases between. The CDR3 here is CASSGDGGDTQYF. The CDR3 DNA is TGTGCCAGCAGTGGGGACGGGGGTGATACGCAGTATTTT.

The sample holds many counts of this clonotype. The chain couples TRBV6-1 to TRBJ2-7; a weak D match, TRBD1 (6 bases). This CDR3 is 13 amino acids long. The ends were cut back, 8 bases at V and 3 bases at J, with 14 bases in the middle. Looked up from germline, CDR1 is MNHNS and CDR2 is SASEGT. The DNA of the CDR3 is TGTGCCAGCGGACAGAACATGGGCTACGAGCAGTACTTC. Protein: CASGQNMGYEQYF.

This chain links TRBV20-1 with TRBJ1-5; D perhaps matches TRBD1 (6 bases). This CDR3 region has 16 residues. Germline CDR1 is DFQATT and CDR2 is SNEGSKA (reference sequence). Trimming left V 0 bases short and J 7 bases short, with 19 bases between. The CDR3 is CSARDQAGSRGQPQHF. CDR3 bases: TGCAGTGCTAGAGATCAGGCAGGGAGCAGGGGCCAGCCCCAGCATTTT.

This clonotype has a handful of counts. This chain joins TRBV4-3 and TRBJ2-7, with D perhaps given as TRBD1 or TRBD2 (6 bases each). This CDR3 spans 14 amino acids. The germline V gene has CDR1 LGHNA and CDR2 YSLEER. V was trimmed by 6 bases and J by 7 bases, leaving 19 bases between them. CDR3: CASSRSRGRREQYF. CDR3 DNA: TGCGCCAGCAGTCGTTCTCGGGGGCGACGGGAGCAGTACTTC.

This clonotype was seen repeatedly, ten times or more. The chain is built from TRBV12-3 or TRBV12-4 and TRBJ2-6; 8 bases match TRBD2. CDR3 length: 17 amino acids. V lost 6 bases to trimming and J lost 0 bases; unmatched junction nucleotides: 7. The CDR3 region has the DNA TGTGCCAGCAGGCGACTAGCGTTCAACTCTGGGGCCAACGTCCTGACTTTC. It encodes CASRRLAFNSGANVLTF.